Detailed here is one T cell receptor (beta chain). Being one base from a much bigger clone, this may be a read error. Germline values: CDR1 MGHDK, CDR2 SYGVNS. The CDR3 is 14 residues long. Losses at the gene ends were 5 bases for V and 1 base for J; bases not matched to a gene: 3. Molecular barcoding with unique molecular identifiers was used for the TCRbeta library. TCRdb passed the PCR reads through MiXCR, listing each CDR3 protein once. The table has 350,000 to 400,000 distinct CDR3 sequences, about 14% seen once; the top ten hold approximately 4.2%. The sample originates from a study of T-cell reconstitution after alpha-beta-depleted transplantation in children.

This sequence was found in a human donor who donated a stem cell graft to a child with Fanconi anemia. This chain connects TRBV25-1 to TRBJ2-5; 8 bases are shared with TRBD2. The input for sequencing was PBMCs, taken from the stem cell graft. The CDR3, as DNA: TGTGCCAGCAGTCGGACTAGCTCCCAAGAGACCCAGTACTTC. It yields the protein CASSRTSSQETQYF.